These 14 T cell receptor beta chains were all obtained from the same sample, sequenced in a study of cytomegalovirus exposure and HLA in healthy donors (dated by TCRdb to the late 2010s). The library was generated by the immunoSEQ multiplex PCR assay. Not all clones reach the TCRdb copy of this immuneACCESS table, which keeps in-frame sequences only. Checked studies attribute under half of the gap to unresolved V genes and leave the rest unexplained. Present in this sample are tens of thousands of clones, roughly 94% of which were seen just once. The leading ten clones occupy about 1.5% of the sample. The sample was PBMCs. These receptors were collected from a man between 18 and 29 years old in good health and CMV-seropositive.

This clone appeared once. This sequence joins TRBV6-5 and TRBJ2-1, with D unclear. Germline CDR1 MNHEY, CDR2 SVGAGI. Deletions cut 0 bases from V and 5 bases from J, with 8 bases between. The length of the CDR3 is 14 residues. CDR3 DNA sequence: TGTGCCAGCAGTTACTCGAGGCCGAACAATGAGCAGTTCTTC. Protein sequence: CASSYSRPNNEQFF.

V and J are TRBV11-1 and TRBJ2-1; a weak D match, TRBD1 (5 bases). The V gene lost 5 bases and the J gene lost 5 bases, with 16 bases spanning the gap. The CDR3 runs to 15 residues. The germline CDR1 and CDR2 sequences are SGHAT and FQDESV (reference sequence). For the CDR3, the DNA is TGTGCCAGCAGCACCGACAGCTACGCAAACAATGAGCAGTTCTTC. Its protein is CASSTDSYANNEQFF.

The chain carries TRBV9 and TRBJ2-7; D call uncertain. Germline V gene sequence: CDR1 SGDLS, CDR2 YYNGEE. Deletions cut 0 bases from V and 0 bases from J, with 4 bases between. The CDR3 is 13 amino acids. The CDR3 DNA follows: TGTGCCAGCAGCGTAGGGCACTCCTACGAGCAGTACTTC. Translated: CASSVGHSYEQYF.

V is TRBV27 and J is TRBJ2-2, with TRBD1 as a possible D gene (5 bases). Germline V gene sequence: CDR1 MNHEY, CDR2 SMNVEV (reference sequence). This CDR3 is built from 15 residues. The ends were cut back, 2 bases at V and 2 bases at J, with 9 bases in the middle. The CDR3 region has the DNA TGTGCCAGCAGTTTACTCAGGGTAAACACCGGGGAGCTGTTTTTT. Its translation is CASSLLRVNTGELFF.

The CDR3 DNA reads as TGTGCCAGCAGCGCGAGCTCTGGGGCCAACGTCCTGACTTTC. It translates to CASSASSGANVLTF. The genes are TRBV6-4 and TRBJ2-6; D remains ambiguous. Germline V gene sequence: CDR1 MRHNA, CDR2 SNTAGT. The CDR3 runs to 14 residues. The V end lost 6 bases, the J end lost 0 bases, and 6 bases lay between the germline ends.

CDR3 protein: CASSGDRDWADSPLHF. CDR3 sequence (DNA): TGTGCCAGCAGCGGTGACAGGGACTGGGCGGATTCACCCCTCCACTTT. V usage is TRBV9 and J usage is TRBJ1-6, with 7 bases that match TRBD1. The CDR3 covers 16 residues. The V and J ends lost 3 bases and 8 bases, in that order; junction bases with no gene match: 11. Germline V CDR1 and CDR2: SGDLS, YYNGEE. The full variable domain, in which reference TRBV9 and TRBJ1-6 provide the parts outside the CDR3, is DSGVTQTPKHLITATGQRVTLRCSPRSGDLSVYWYQQSLDQGLQFLIQYYNGEERAKGNILERFSAQQFPDLHSELNLSSLELGDSALYFCASSGDRDWADSPLHFGNGTRLTVT.

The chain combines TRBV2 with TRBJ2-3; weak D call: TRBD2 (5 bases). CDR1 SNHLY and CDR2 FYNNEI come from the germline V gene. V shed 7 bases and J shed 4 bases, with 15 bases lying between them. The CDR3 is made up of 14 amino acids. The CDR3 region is CASKEDEGADTQYF. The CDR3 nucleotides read TGTGCCAGCAAGGAGGATGAAGGAGCAGATACGCAGTATTTT.

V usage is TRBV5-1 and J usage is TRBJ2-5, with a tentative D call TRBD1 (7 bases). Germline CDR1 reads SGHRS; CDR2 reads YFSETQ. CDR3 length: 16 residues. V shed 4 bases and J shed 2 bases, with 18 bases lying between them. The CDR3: CASSPGAGQIQETQYF. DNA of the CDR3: TGCGCCAGCAGCCCCGGGGCGGGACAGATACAAGAGACCCAGTACTTC.

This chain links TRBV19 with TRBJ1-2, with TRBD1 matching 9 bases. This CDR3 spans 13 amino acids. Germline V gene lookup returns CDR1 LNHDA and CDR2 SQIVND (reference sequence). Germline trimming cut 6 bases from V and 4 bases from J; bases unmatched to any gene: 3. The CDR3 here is CASRTGGTYGYTF. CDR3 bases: TGTGCCAGTAGGACAGGGGGGACCTATGGCTACACCTTC.

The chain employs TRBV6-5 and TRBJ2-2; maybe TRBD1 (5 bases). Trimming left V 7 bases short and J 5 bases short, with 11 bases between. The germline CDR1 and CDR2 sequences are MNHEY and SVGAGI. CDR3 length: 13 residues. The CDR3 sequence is CASTPGWTGELFF. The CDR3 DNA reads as TGTGCCAGCACCCCAGGGTGGACCGGGGAGCTGTTTTTT.

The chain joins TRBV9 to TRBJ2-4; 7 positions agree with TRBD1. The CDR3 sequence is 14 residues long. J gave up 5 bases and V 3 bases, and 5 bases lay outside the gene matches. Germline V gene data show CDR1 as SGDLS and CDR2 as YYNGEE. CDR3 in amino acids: CASSGTGTENIQYF. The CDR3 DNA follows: TGTGCCAGCAGCGGAACCGGGACAGAAAACATTCAGTACTTC.

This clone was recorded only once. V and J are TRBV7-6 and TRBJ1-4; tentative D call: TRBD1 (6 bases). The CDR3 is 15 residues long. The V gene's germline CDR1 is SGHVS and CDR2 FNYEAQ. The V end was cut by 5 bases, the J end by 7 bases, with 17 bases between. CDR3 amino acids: CASSPGQGWGEKLFF. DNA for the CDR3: TGTGCCAGCAGCCCAGGGCAGGGGTGGGGTGAAAAACTGTTTTTT.

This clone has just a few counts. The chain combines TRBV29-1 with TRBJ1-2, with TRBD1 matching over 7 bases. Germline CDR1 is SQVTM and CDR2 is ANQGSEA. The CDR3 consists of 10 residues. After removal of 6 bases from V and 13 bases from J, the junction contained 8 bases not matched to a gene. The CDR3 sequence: CSVSTGISTF. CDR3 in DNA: TGCAGCGTCTCGACAGGGATTTCCACCTTC.

This CDR3 is CASSISDSNYGYTF. DNA of the CDR3: TGTGCCAGTAGTATCTCAGATTCTAACTATGGCTACACCTTC. The V call is TRBV19, the J call TRBJ1-2; D is uncertain. CDR1 and CDR2 from the germline V gene are LNHDA and SQIVND (reference sequence). With 3 bases removed from V and 0 bases from J, the gap between germline ends came to 8 bases. The CDR3 is 14 residues long.